These T cell receptor beta chains were read from a single sample in a study of radiotherapy plus CTLA-4 blockade in lung cancer. Produced via immunoSEQ multiplex PCR; TCRdb's table is partial and in-frame only. The sample shows 75,000 to 80,000 clones, around 87% of them seen only once. This sample comprised peripheral blood, obtained from a patient treated with radiotherapy plus ipilimumab. These receptor sequences come from a human donor with non-small cell lung cancer who had stable disease on radiotherapy plus ipilimumab. CDR3s include the opening cysteine and the closing phenylalanine or tryptophan. A D gene is named only where the DNA matches it firmly. Expanded clones get a size class; other rows say once, few or many, or leave the size out.

>TRBV5-8|TRBJ1-5|16|.|.
CASSLFDGFSNQPQHF
TGTGCCAGCAGCCTCTTTGACGGATTTAGCAATCAGCCCCAGCATTTT
>TRBV7-8|TRBJ2-2|15|.|once
CASSWGVGSTGELFF
TGTGCCAGCAGCTGGGGGGTAGGGAGCACCGGGGAGCTGTTTTTT
>TRBV11-2|TRBJ1-1|12|.|.
CASSLKGTEAFF
TGTGCCAGCAGCTTAAAGGGAACTGAAGCTTTCTTT
>TRBV27|TRBJ2-3|16|.|.
CASSPLGRRNTDTQYF
TGTGCCAGCAGTCCCCTAGGGCGACGCAACACAGATACGCAGTATTTT
>TRBV9|TRBJ2-3|16|.|few
CASSVDPRSGADTQYF
TGTGCCAGCAGCGTAGACCCCAGGTCGGGCGCAGATACGCAGTATTTT
>TRBV10-3|TRBJ2-7|13|.|.
CAISESILYEQYF
TGTGCCATCAGTGAGTCGATTCTTTACGAGCAGTACTTC
>TRBV5-4|TRBJ1-1|15|.|.
CASSLGQGMNTEAFF
TGTGCCAGCAGCTTGGGCCAGGGTATGAACACTGAAGCTTTCTTT
>TRBV25-1|TRBJ1-5|14|TRBD1|.
CASSGTGARQPQHF
TGTGCCAGCAGTGGGACAGGGGCCAGACAGCCCCAGCATTTT
>TRBV28|TRBJ1-1|12|.|.
CASSETNTEAFF
TGTGCCAGCAGTGAAACGAACACTGAAGCTTTCTTT
>TRBV5-1|TRBJ2-3|17|.|.
CASSLGVAGASTDTQYF
TGCGCCAGCAGCTTGGGAGTCGCGGGGGCTAGCACAGATACGCAGTATTTT
>TRBV5-3|TRBJ2-2|15|.|.
CARSSATENTGELFF
TGTGCCAGAAGCTCGGCCACAGAGAACACCGGGGAGCTGTTTTTT
>TRBV19|TRBJ1-5|15|.|.
CASSITPQGNQPQHF
TGTGCCAGTAGTATAACCCCACAGGGCAATCAGCCCCAGCATTTT
>TRBV7-2|TRBJ1-1|15|.|once
CASSLDPGRGTEAFF
TGTGCCAGCAGCTTAGATCCAGGGAGGGGCACTGAAGCTTTCTTT
>TRBV6-5|TRBJ1-1|14|.|.
CASRLGQTVAEAFF
TGTGCCAGCAGGTTGGGACAAACTGTCGCCGAAGCTTTCTTT
>TRBV6-6|TRBJ2-7|14|.|.
CASSWSTQSYEQYF
TGTGCCAGCAGTTGGTCCACGCAATCCTACGAGCAGTACTTC
>TRBV9|TRBJ1-1|15|.|.
CASSVGHRPNTEAFF
TGTGCCAGCAGCGTAGGGCACAGGCCGAACACTGAAGCTTTCTTT
>TRBV7-9|TRBJ1-2|12|.|.
CASSLGGYGYTF
TGTGCCAGCAGCTTAGGTGGCTATGGCTACACCTTC
>TRBV5-6|TRBJ2-1|14|.|.
CASSSYRGFFAQFF
TGTGCCAGCAGTTCTTACCGAGGTTTTTTCGCGCAGTTCTTC
>TRBV2|TRBJ2-5|14|.|.
CASSVTGSQETQYF
TGTGCCAGCAGTGTTACGGGGTCTCAAGAGACCCAGTACTTC
>TRBV5-1|TRBJ2-5|16|TRBD2|.
CASSLASGLGQETQYF
TGCGCCAGCAGCTTGGCCTCGGGACTAGGCCAAGAGACCCAGTACTTC
>TRBV19|TRBJ1-6|14|.|.
CASSVAGRDSPLHF
TGTGCCAGTAGTGTCGCAGGACGGGATTCACCCCTCCACTTT
>TRBV7-8|TRBJ2-7|11|TRBD1|.
CASRDRGEQYF
TGTGCCAGCAGAGACAGGGGCGAGCAGTACTTC
>TRBV5-1|TRBJ1-1|13|.|once
CASSSTVNTEAFF
TGCGCCAGCAGCTCGACAGTGAACACTGAAGCTTTCTTT
>TRBV4-2|TRBJ2-7|16|TRBD1|.
CASSHRGGQGAHEQYF
TGTGCCAGCAGCCATCGCGGGGGACAGGGGGCCCACGAGCAGTACTTC
>TRBV2|TRBJ1-5|16|TRBD1|.
CASRRGQGEGNQPQHF
TGTGCCAGCAGGAGGGGACAGGGCGAGGGCAATCAGCCCCAGCATTTT
>TRBV2|TRBJ1-6|15|.|.
CASSEPTGINSPLHF
TGTGCCAGCAGTGAGCCCACAGGGATTAATTCACCCCTCCACTTT
>TRBV9|TRBJ2-7|12|.|.
CASSPHSYEQYF
TGTGCCAGCAGCCCACACTCCTACGAGCAGTACTTC
>TRBV7-9|TRBJ2-2|13|.|.
CASSLKNTGELFF
TGTGCCAGCAGCTTGAAGAACACCGGGGAGCTGTTTTTT
>TRBV6-6|TRBJ2-1|13|.|once
CASSGRRSNEQFF
TGTGCCAGCAGTGGACGGAGGAGCAATGAGCAGTTCTTC
>TRBV6-1|TRBJ2-3|15|TRBD2|.
CASTPGLTSTDTQYF
TGTGCCAGCACCCCGGGACTAACTAGCACAGATACGCAGTATTTT
>TRBV14|TRBJ2-1|19|TRBD2|.
CASSQEKELAGSRYNEQFF
TGTGCCAGCAGCCAAGAAAAGGAACTAGCGGGTTCCCGATACAATGAGCAGTTCTTC
>TRBV5-4|TRBJ2-2|15|.|.
CASSSPQGNTGELFF
TGTGCCAGCAGCTCACCACAGGGGAACACCGGGGAGCTGTTTTTT
>TRBV11-2|TRBJ2-7|15|.|.
CASSLAHQGTYEQYF
TGTGCCAGCAGCTTAGCCCACCAGGGGACCTACGAGCAGTACTTC
>TRBV28|TRBJ1-3|13|.|.
CASSRSTGNTIYF
TGTGCCAGCAGTAGGAGCACTGGAAACACCATATATTTT
>TRBV4-1|TRBJ2-3|13|.|.
CASTTPGTDTQYF
TGCGCCAGCACCACGCCTGGCACAGATACGCAGTATTTT